Listed here are 10 T cell receptor beta chains from one sample, sequenced in a study of blood T cell repertoires in COVID-19. Clones were sequenced by immunoSEQ multiplex PCR, and TCRdb holds only the in-frame ones, with some missing. The data show over 80,000 clones, approximately 85% seen once. Sequenced input: peripheral blood. These TCRs come from a woman of 80 years or more with active or convalescent COVID-19.

This chain connects TRBV2 to TRBJ2-1, with 8 bases matching TRBD1. The CDR3 sequence is 17 residues long. The V gene's germline CDR1 is SNHLY and CDR2 FYNNEI. J lost 1 base, V lost 0 bases, and 5 bases had no gene match. CDR3 region: CASSEALGTGSYNEQFF. The CDR3 nucleotides are TGTGCCAGCAGTGAAGCTCTTGGGACAGGTTCCTACAATGAGCAGTTCTTC.

The chain employs TRBV18 and TRBJ2-3, with D possibly being TRBD2 (5 bases). The V and J ends lost 0 bases and 2 bases respectively, with 15 bases between them. CDR3 size: 17 residues. Germline CDR1 reads KGHSH; CDR2 reads LQKENI. The CDR3 spells CASSPPSAEGATDTQYF. The CDR3, as DNA: TGTGCCAGCTCACCACCGAGCGCTGAGGGCGCCACAGATACGCAGTATTTT.

The gene calls are TRBV6-1 and TRBJ2-1, with 10 positions matching TRBD2. CDR3 length: 18 residues. The V gene's germline CDR1 is MNHNS and CDR2 SASEGT. Trimming at V came to 2 bases and at J to 7 bases, leaving 14 bases not matched to a gene. The CDR3, as DNA: TGTGCCAGCAGTGAATTGAAGCTAGCGGGAGAAGTAAGGAATGAGCAGTTCTTC. Translating gives CASSELKLAGEVRNEQFF.

CDR3 loop: CASSRPGQGVVGELFF. CDR3 nucleotides: TGTGCCAGCTCAAGACCGGGACAGGGAGTCGTCGGGGAGCTGTTTTTT. The genes are TRBV18 and TRBJ2-2, with 9 bases lining up with TRBD1. V lost 5 bases to trimming and J lost 7 bases; unmatched junction nucleotides: 11. Germline V gene sequence: CDR1 KGHSH, CDR2 LQKENI. The CDR3 contains 16 residues.

Here the CDR3 reads CASRERGGENEQFF. CDR3 in DNA: TGTGCCAGCAGGGAGAGGGGGGGAGAGAATGAGCAGTTCTTC. This chain links TRBV6-6 with TRBJ2-1; D is perhaps TRBD2 (7 bases). V dropped 6 bases and J dropped 7 bases, with 16 bases sitting between them. Germline V gives CDR1 MNHNY, CDR2 SVGAGI (reference sequence). This CDR3 has 14 residues.

In this sample, this clone turned up once. In DNA, the CDR3 is TGTGCCAGCAGGCCCCTCGGAGAGACCCAGTACTTC. Its protein is CASRPLGETQYF. The chain joins TRBV2 to TRBJ2-5; D remains unclear. Trimming pared 6 bases from V and 4 bases from J, leaving 9 bases between. The CDR3 has 12 amino acids. Germline CDR1 is SNHLY and CDR2 is FYNNEI.

The chain recombines TRBV10-3 with TRBJ1-5; TRBD1 is a possible D gene (6 bases). The CDR3 sequence is 13 residues long. Trimming took 6 bases from V and 3 from J, leaving 9 bases between them. Germline V gives CDR1 ENHRY, CDR2 SYGVKD. CDR3 DNA: TGTGCCATCAGCGCAGGGGACAATCAGCCCCAGCATTTT. Translation gives CAISAGDNQPQHF.

The chain links TRBV5-1 to TRBJ2-3; 13 nucleotides match TRBD2. J gave up 5 bases and V 4 bases, and 7 bases lay outside the gene matches. The CDR3 sequence is 16 residues long. In germline, CDR1 is SGHRS, CDR2 YFSETQ. In DNA form, the CDR3 reads TGCGCCAGCAGCAGATCCGGACTAGCGGGGGAAGATACGCAGTATTTT. Protein: CASSRSGLAGEDTQYF.

The chain recombines TRBV25-1 with TRBJ2-7, with D possibly TRBD1 on 9 matching bases. From germline, CDR1 is MGHDK and CDR2 SYGVNS. Between the trimmed V and J ends, which lost 6 bases and 6 bases, there was a span of 24 bases. The CDR3 runs to 16 residues. CDR3 bases: TGTGCCAGCAGGGCAAGCGGGGGACAGGGAGAGCGCGAGCAGTACTTC. It encodes CASRASGGQGEREQYF.

The rearrangement joins TRBV24-1 to TRBJ2-1; 8 bases are shared with TRBD2. From germline, CDR1 is KGHDR and CDR2 SFDVKD. The CDR3 contains 14 residues. The trim removed 7 bases at V and 1 base at J, leaving 2 bases unmatched. Here the CDR3 DNA reads TGTGCCACCAGCTCGGGGGGGTCCTACAATGAGCAGTTCTTC. Translated: CATSSGGSYNEQFF.